The 9 T cell receptor beta chains reported below all come from one sample, sequenced in a study of blood T cell repertoires in COVID-19 (dated by TCRdb to about 2020). Library construction relied on the immunoSEQ multiplex PCR assay. This immuneACCESS table, as held by TCRdb, lists in-frame sequences with V and J called but not all clones. Of the missing ones, under half trace to an unresolved V gene in checked studies; the others have no known cause. The sample contains about 150,000 clones, about four fifths of them found a single time. The ten largest clonotypes hold approximately 30% of the sample. The sequencing input was peripheral blood. These receptors were taken from a woman between 55 and 75 years old with acute or convalescent COVID-19.

This clone was recorded a few times. The rearrangement joins TRBV18 to TRBJ2-7; 7 bases fit TRBD1. Germline V lookup: CDR1 KGHSH, CDR2 LQKENI. CDR3 length equals 13 residues. V lost 5 bases to trimming and J lost 5 bases; unmatched junction nucleotides: 6. CDR3 protein: CASSTTGTDEQYF. The CDR3, as DNA: TGTGCCAGCTCAACAACTGGGACAGACGAGCAGTACTTC.

The chain links TRBV19 to TRBJ2-1; 9 bases are shared with TRBD2. V gave up 3 bases and J gave up 2 bases; unmatched junction bases: 26. CDR3 length equals 23 residues. Germline V lookup: CDR1 LNHDA, CDR2 SQIVND (reference sequence). The CDR3 DNA sequence: TGTGCCAGTAGTATTGAGGGGGCGGATGGGCTAGCGGGGAACCTTGGTCCCTACAATGAGCAGTTCTTC. Protein sequence: CASSIEGADGLAGNLGPYNEQFF.

The chain carries TRBV12-3 or TRBV12-4 and TRBJ1-2; 7 nucleotides line up with TRBD1. This CDR3 comprises 13 residues. V shed 5 bases and J 8 bases; nucleotides not matched to a gene: 8. CDR3: CASSPTGALGYTF. The CDR3 DNA reads as TGTGCCAGCAGTCCCACAGGGGCTTTGGGCTACACCTTC.

The chain joins TRBV28 to TRBJ1-4, with 8 bases identical to TRBD1. Per the germline V gene, CDR1 is MDHEN and CDR2 is SYDVKM. Trimming cost V 5 bases and J 13 bases; bases outside gene matches: 18. The CDR3 covers 16 residues. CDR3 in amino acids: CASSLPPATGEIGLFF. In DNA, the CDR3 is TGTGCCAGCAGTCTCCCCCCGGCGACAGGGGAGATTGGACTGTTTTTT.

This sequence joins TRBV6-1 and TRBJ2-3; TRBD2 matches 10 bases. CDR3 length equals 16 residues. Germline lookup yields CDR1 MNHNS and CDR2 SASEGT. The V segment lost 3 bases and the J segment 2 bases; nucleotides outside the gene matches: 5. The CDR3 loop is CASSDRAGGPTDTQYF. Written as DNA, the CDR3 is TGTGCCAGCAGTGATCGAGCGGGGGGGCCCACAGATACGCAGTATTTT.

The genes are TRBV5-1 and TRBJ1-2, with D perhaps matching TRBD1 (5 bases). Germline assignment: CDR1 SGHRS and CDR2 YFSETQ. Trimming took off 0 bases at V and 3 bases at J, with 12 bases between the two ends. This CDR3 spans 15 amino acids. Written as DNA, the CDR3 is TGCGCCAGCAGCTTGGCAGGGAAGGTAGACTATGGCTACACCTTC. Amino acids: CASSLAGKVDYGYTF. Variable domain in full (rest from reference TRBV5-1 and TRBJ1-2): KAGVTQTPRYLIKTRGQQVTLSCSPISGHRSVSWYQQTPGQGLQFLFEYFSETQRNKGNFPGRFSGRQFSNSRSEMNVSTLELGDSALYLCASSLAGKVDYGYTFGSGTRLTVV.

V gene TRBV12-5 combines with J gene TRBJ1-4; perhaps TRBD1 as D (5 bases). There are 13 residues in the CDR3. Per germline, CDR1 LGHNT and CDR2 FRNRAP. CDR3 coding DNA: TGTGGACGACAGATTGCAACTAATGAAAAACTGTTTTTT. It specifies CGRQIATNEKLFF.

The rearrangement joins TRBV18 to TRBJ2-7; TRBD1 matches at 8 bases. This CDR3 has 15 residues. Germline-derived CDR1 and CDR2 are KGHSH and LQKENI. V dropped 3 bases and J dropped 2; count of bases not matched to a gene: 6. CDR3 residues: CASSPLGTGAYEQYF. CDR3 in DNA: TGTGCCAGCTCACCCCTTGGGACAGGAGCCTACGAGCAGTACTTC.

The chain combines TRBV27 with TRBJ1-2, with TRBD1 matching over 8 bases. Losses at the gene ends were 2 bases for V and 4 bases for J; bases not matched to a gene: 9. Germline values: CDR1 MNHEY, CDR2 SMNVEV (reference sequence). The CDR3 spans 16 residues. DNA of the CDR3: TGTGCCAGCAGTTTAAGGCGGGACAGGTACTCCTATGGCTACACCTTC. Translated, it gives CASSLRRDRYSYGYTF.